The T cell receptor (beta chain) under discussion was sequenced for a study of blood T cell repertoires in COVID-19 (dated by TCRdb to the early 2020s). Regarding the research as a whole: Collaborator samples came from the United States, Italy and Spain and covered acute and convalescent phases of COVID-19. The samples were drawn from two sources: the first 160 participants of the ongoing ImmuneRACE study, and 950 to 1,500 subjects contributed by 6 global collaborators. The sample metadata nearly always contained a de-identified subject ID, COVID-19 status, age in years and sex. The prospective study material was composed of cDNA or gDNA derived from T cells, B-cell-depleted T cells, or PBMCs. Where HLA class I and class II types were available, the types were taken from metadata supplied by the sample provider, not from assay-based typing. Deeply sampled blood TCRbeta repertoires from subjects exposed to, actively infected with, or recovered from COVID-19 were included in the dataset. The repertoires were released in a freely available public database intended as a resource for research on the immune response to SARS-CoV-2.

The immunoSEQ Assay, a bias-controlled multiplex PCR, was used to amplify TCRbeta CDR3 regions from genomic DNA. The original methods were these. The number of nucleated cells in each sample was estimated from the amplification of reference gene primers within the assay. To quantify the absolute abundance of each unique TCRbeta CDR3 rearrangement, sequence reads were collapsed and filtered. For each sample, productive Simpson clonality was calculated as the square root of Simpson's diversity index across productive rearrangements. This is the immuneACCESS table as TCRdb keeps it, with only in-frame sequences that have V and J called. A part of the clones is gone; compared with another copy, unresolved V genes explain less than half, and the rest is unexplained. V and J calls and clone size are copied from that table; D and trimming were computed from the DNA. The sample contains 250,000 or so clones, roughly 88% of them found a single time. The top ten clones comprise approximately 3% of the sample.

Notes on this clone: The specificity of this receptor is unknown. Base-call qualities are not available, and no considerably larger clone is one nucleotide away.

Study-wide findings and limitations: The amount of clinical and demographic metadata varied by source and participant and was provided uncurated.

The collaborating institutions used their own protocols to collect whole blood in K2EDTA tubes. Collaborator samples were shipped for TCRbeta analysis as frozen whole blood, isolated PBMCs, or DNA extracted from either sample type. From the germline V gene, CDR1 is SGDLS and CDR2 is YYNGEE. Taken from cysteine to phenylalanine, the CDR3 has 15 residues. The DNA shown is the 45-base CDR3, in frame from base 1. V and J lose 3 bases and 4 bases, and a span of 11 bases separates them. The rearrangement combines TRBV9 with TRBJ1-6; TRBD1 is a possible D gene, resting on 6 matching bases. The sequence was collected from a woman in her twenties or thirties with active or convalescent COVID-19. Sequencing input: peripheral blood. The CDR3 loop reads CASSEGTLYNSPLHF. The DNA is as follows: TGTGCCAGCAGCGAGGGGACACTTTATAATTCACCCCTCCACTTT.